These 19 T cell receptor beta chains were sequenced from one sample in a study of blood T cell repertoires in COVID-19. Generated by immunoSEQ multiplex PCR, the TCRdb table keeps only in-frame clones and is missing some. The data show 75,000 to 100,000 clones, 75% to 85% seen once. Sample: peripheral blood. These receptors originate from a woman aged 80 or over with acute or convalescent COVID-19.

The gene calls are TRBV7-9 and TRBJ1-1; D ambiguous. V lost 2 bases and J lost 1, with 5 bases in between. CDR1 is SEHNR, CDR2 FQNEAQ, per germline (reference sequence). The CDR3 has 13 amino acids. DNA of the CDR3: TGTGCCAGCAGCTTAATAGCGAACACTGAAGCTTTCTTT. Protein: CASSLIANTEAFF.

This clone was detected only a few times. This CDR3 is CASSKREVNTGELFF. For the CDR3, the DNA is TGTGCCAGCAGCAAGCGGGAGGTGAACACCGGGGAGCTGTTTTTT. The rearrangement links TRBV9 to TRBJ2-2; 9 bases align to TRBD2. After removal of 4 bases from V and 1 base from J, the junction contained 2 bases not matched to a gene. This CDR3 contains 15 residues. In germline, CDR1 is SGDLS, CDR2 YYNGEE.

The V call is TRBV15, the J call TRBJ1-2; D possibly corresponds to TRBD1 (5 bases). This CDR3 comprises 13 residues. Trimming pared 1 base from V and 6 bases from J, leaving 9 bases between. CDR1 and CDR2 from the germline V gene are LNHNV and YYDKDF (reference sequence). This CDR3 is CATSRVSGDGYTF. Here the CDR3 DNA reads TGTGCCACCAGCAGAGTTTCGGGGGATGGCTACACCTTC. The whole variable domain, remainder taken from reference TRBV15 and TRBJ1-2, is DAMVIQNPRYQVTQFGKPVTLSCSQTLNHNVMYWYQQKSSQAPKLLFHYYDKDFNNEADTPDNFQSRRPNTSFCFLDIRSPGLGDTAMYLCATSRVSGDGYTFGSGTRLTVV.

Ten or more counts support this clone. The chain's CDR3 is CASSTRPRTGLLVKNIQYF. The DNA for the CDR3 is TGTGCCAGTAGTACCAGGCCCAGGACAGGCCTTCTTGTCAAAAACATTCAGTACTTC. This rearrangement joins TRBV19 to TRBJ2-4; 7 nucleotides line up with TRBD1. CDR3 length: 19 residues. Germline CDR1 LNHDA, CDR2 SQIVND (reference sequence). Unmatched junction bases numbered 18, after V lost 4 bases and J lost 3 bases.

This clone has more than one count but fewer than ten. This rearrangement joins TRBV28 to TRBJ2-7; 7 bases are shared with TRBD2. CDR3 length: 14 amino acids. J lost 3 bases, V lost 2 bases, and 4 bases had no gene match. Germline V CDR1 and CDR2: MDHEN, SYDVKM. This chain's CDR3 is CASSLLAEIYEQYF. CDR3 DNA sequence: TGTGCCAGCAGTTTACTAGCGGAGATCTACGAGCAGTACTTC. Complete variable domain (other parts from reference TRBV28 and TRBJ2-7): DVKVTQSSRYLVKRTGEKVFLECVQDMDHENMFWYRQDPGLGLRLIYFSYDVKMKEKGDIPEGYSVSREKKERFSLILESASTNQTSMYLCASSLLAEIYEQYFGPGTRLTVT.

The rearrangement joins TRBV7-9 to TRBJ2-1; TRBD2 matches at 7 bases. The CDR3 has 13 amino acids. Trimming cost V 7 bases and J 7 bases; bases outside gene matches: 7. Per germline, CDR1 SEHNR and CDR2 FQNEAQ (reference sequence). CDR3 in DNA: TGTGCCAGCACCCAGTGGGGGGGGAATGAGCAGTTCTTC. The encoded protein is CASTQWGGNEQFF.

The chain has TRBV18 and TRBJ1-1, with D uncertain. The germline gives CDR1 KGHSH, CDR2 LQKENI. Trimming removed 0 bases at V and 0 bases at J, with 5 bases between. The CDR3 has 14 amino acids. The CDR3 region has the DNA TGTGCCAGCTCACCACCTTCCGTGAACACTGAAGCTTTCTTT. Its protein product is CASSPPSVNTEAFF.

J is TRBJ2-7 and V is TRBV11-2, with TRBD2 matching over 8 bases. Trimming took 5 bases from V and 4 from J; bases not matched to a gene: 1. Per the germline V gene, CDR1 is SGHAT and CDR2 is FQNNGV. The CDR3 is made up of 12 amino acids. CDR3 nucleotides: TGTGCCAGCAGCGGCGGGGGGTACGAGCAGTACTTC. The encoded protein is CASSGGGYEQYF.

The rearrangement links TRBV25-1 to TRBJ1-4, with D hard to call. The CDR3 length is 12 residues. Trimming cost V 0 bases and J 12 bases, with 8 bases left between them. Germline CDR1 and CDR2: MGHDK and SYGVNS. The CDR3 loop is CASSEYSSELFF. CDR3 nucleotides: TGTGCCAGCAGTGAATATAGTAGTGAACTGTTTTTT.

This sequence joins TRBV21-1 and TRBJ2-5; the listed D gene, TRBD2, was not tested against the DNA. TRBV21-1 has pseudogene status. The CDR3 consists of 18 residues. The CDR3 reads CASSKARYNLEIKETQYF. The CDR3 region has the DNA TGTGCCAGCAGCAAAGCCCGTTATAACTTGGAGATCAAAGAGACCCAGTACTTC.

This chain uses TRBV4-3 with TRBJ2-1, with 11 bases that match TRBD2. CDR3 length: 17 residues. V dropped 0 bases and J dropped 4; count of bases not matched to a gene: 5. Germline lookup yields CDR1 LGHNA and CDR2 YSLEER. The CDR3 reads CASSQDLTSGSYNEQFF. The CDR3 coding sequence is TGCGCCAGCAGCCAAGATCTTACTAGCGGGAGTTACAATGAGCAGTTCTTC.

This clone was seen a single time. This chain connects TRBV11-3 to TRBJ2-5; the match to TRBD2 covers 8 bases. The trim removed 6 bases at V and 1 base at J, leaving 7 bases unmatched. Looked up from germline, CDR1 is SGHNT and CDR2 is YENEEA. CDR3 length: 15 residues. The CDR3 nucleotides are TGTGCCAGCAGACCGGGAGGGGCAGTCCAAGAGACCCAGTACTTC. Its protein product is CASRPGGAVQETQYF. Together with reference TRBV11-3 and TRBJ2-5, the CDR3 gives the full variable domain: EAGVVQSPRYKIIEKKQPVAFWCNPISGHNTLYWYLQNLGQGPELLIRYENEEAVDDSQLPKDRFSAERLKGVDSTLKIQPAELGDSAVYLCASRPGGAVQETQYFGPGTRLLVL.

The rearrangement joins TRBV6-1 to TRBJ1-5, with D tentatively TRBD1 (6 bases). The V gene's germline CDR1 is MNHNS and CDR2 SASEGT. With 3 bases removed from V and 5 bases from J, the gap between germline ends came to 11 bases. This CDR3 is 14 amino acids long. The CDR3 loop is CASSDGDKYQPQHF. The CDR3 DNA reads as TGTGCCAGCAGTGATGGGGACAAATATCAGCCCCAGCATTTT.

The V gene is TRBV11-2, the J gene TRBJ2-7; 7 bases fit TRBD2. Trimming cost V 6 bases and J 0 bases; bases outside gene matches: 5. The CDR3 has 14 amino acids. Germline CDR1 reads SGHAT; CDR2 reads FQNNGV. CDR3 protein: CASRVSGGSYEQYF. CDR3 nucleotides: TGTGCCAGCAGGGTATCGGGAGGCTCCTACGAGCAGTACTTC.

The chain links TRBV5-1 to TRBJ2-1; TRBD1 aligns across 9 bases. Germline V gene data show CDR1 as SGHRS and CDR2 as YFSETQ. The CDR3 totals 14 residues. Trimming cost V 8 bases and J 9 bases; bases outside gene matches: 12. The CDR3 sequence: CASAQGAEVGEQFF. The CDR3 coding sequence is TGCGCCAGTGCACAGGGGGCGGAAGTTGGTGAGCAGTTCTTC. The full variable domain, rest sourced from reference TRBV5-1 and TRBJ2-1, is KAGVTQTPRYLIKTRGQQVTLSCSPISGHRSVSWYQQTPGQGLQFLFEYFSETQRNKGNFPGRFSGRQFSNSRSEMNVSTLELGDSALYLCASAQGAEVGEQFFGPGTRLTVL.

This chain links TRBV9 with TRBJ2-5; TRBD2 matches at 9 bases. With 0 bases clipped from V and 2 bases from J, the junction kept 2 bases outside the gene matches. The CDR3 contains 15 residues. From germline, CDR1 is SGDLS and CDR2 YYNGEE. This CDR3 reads CASSVVSGRQETQYF. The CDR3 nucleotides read TGTGCCAGCAGCGTAGTGAGCGGGAGGCAAGAGACCCAGTACTTC.

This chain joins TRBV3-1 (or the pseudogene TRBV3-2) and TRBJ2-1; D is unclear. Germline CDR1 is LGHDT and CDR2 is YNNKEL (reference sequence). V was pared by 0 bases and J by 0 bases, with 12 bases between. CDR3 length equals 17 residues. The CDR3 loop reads CASSQDVGTGSYNEQFF. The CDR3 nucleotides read TGTGCCAGCAGCCAAGACGTTGGCACGGGCTCCTACAATGAGCAGTTCTTC.

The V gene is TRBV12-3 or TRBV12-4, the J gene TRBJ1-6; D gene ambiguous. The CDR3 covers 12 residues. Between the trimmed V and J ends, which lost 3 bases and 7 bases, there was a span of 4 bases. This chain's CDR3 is CASSLSNSPLHF. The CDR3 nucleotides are TGTGCCAGCAGTTTGTCGAATTCACCCCTCCACTTT.

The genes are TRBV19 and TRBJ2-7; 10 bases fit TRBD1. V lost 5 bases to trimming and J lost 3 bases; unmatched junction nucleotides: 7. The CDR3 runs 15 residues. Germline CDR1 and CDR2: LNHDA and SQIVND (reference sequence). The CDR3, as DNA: TGTGCCAGTAGTCCAGAGAGGACAGGGGGCTACGAGCAGTACTTC. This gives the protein CASSPERTGGYEQYF.